This T cell receptor beta chain was retrieved from a study of human T cells and chemical hapten exposure. In this sample, this clonotype turned up a few times. Germline V gene data show CDR1 as SGHRS and CDR2 as YFSETQ. V shed 4 bases and J 6 bases; nucleotides not matched to a gene: 3. The CDR3 spans 12 residues. The time point: patch test 1, 2 weeks after DPC sensitization. Treatment noted: therapeutic diphenylcyclopropenone sensitization with weekly scalp DPC. TCRdb reprocessed the RACE reads with MiXCR, giving one entry per CDR3 protein. This table has 74,000 or so distinct CDR3 sequences, about 10% appearing once.

Here the sequenced sample was whole blood, taken in connection with sensitization to the hapten diphenylcyclopropenone (DPC). The chain carries TRBV5-1 and TRBJ2-7, with 8 bases matching TRBD1. This TCR was recovered from a woman aged 55-69 years with alopecia areata. Some clones in this sample may be carry-over from other donors' samples. The CDR3 DNA is TGCGCCAGCAGCCATGACAGGGGCGAGCAGTACTTC. Encoded protein: CASSHDRGEQYF.